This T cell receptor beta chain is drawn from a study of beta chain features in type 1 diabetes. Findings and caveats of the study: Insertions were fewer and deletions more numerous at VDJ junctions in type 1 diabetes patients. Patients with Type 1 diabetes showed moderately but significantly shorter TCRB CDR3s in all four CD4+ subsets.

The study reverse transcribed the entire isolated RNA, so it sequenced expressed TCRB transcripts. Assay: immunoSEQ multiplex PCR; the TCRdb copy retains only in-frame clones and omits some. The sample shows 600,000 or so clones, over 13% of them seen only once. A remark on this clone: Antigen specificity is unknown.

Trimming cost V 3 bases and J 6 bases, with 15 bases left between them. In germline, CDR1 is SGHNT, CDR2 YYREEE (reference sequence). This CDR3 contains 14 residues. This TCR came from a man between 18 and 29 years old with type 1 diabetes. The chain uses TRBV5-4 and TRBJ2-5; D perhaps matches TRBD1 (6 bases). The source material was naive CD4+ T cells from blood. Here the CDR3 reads CASSSQGSAKTQYF. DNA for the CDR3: TGTGCCAGCAGCTCACAGGGCAGTGCCAAGACCCAGTACTTC.